This TCR beta chain appears in the sequencing data of a study of blood T cell repertoires in COVID-19. Methods used by the authors: Amplified reference gene primers provided the basis for estimating nucleated cell counts. TCRdb keeps only in-frame clones here, not all; method: immunoSEQ multiplex PCR. V and J calls plus clone size are reproduced from that table; the DNA served to infer D and trimming. The sample contains about 140,000 clones, about 84% of which appear only once. The CDR3 is 14 residues long. Germline assignment: CDR1 SGHRS and CDR2 YFSETQ. V shed 5 bases and J 4 bases; nucleotides not matched to a gene: 5.

The source is a woman of 80 years or more in a cohort sampled during active or convalescent COVID-19. The chain couples TRBV5-1 to TRBJ1-1; 10 positions match TRBD1. Material: peripheral blood. CDR3 DNA sequence: TGCGCCAGCAGTTTAGGGACAGGGGCCACTGAAGCTTTCTTT. Amino acid sequence: CASSLGTGATEAFF.